A single sample gave rise to the 25 T cell receptor beta chains below, sequenced in a study of cytomegalovirus exposure and HLA in healthy donors (TCRdb year 2017). The method was the immunoSEQ multiplex PCR assay. The multiplex PCR relied on a mix of 60 forward primers for TCR Vbeta segments and 13 reverse primers for TCR Jbeta segments. TCRdb obtained this table from immuneACCESS and retained in-frame rearrangements with V and J assigned. These tables miss some clones; where compared with another copy, unresolved V genes account for less than half of the shortfall, and the remainder is unexplained. The sample includes approximately 100,000 clones, with about 74% observed a single time. About 2.5% of the sample lies in the top ten. The sequenced sample was PBMCs. These receptors were collected from a female donor in good health and CMV-seronegative.

This chain connects TRBV13 to TRBJ2-1, with unresolved D. In germline, CDR1 is PRHDT, CDR2 FYEKMQ (reference sequence). The length of the CDR3 is 12 residues. Trimming removed 4 bases at V and 10 bases at J, with 11 bases between. The CDR3 DNA follows: TGTGCCAGCAGCTCCGACTTTCGGGAGCAGTTCTTC. Residues: CASSSDFREQFF. Complete variable domain (other parts from reference TRBV13 and TRBJ2-1): AAGVIQSPRHLIKEKRETATLKCYPIPRHDTVYWYQQGPGQDPQFLISFYEKMQSDKGSIPDRFSAQQFSDYHSELNMSSLELGDSALYFCASSSDFREQFFGPGTRLTVL.

This chain joins TRBV4-1 and TRBJ1-2; D not resolved. The CDR3 spans 11 residues. The germline CDR1 and CDR2 sequences are MGHRA and YSYEKL. V gave up 4 bases and J gave up 8 bases, with 8 bases separating them. The CDR3, as DNA: TGCGCCAGCAGCCTCGGTTCAGGCTACACCTTC. This gives the protein CASSLGSGYTF.

The CDR3 loop reads CASIKKIRDGRGLGGEAFF. CDR3 bases: TGTGCCAGCATCAAAAAAATCCGGGACGGGAGGGGGCTCGGGGGTGAAGCTTTCTTT. The chain has TRBV21-1 and TRBJ1-1. TRBV21-1 is recorded as a pseudogene. The CDR3 extends over 19 amino acids.

The DNA of the CDR3 is TGTGCCAGCAGCTTTAGACAGGGGGTTGTCAATGAGCAGTTCTTC. Its protein is CASSFRQGVVNEQFF. This rearrangement joins TRBV7-9 to TRBJ2-1, with 9 bases identical to TRBD1. Losses at the gene ends were 3 bases for V and 6 bases for J; bases not matched to a gene: 6. The CDR3 has 15 residues. CDR1 and CDR2 (germline): SEHNR, FQNEAQ (reference sequence).

This clone has just a few counts. V usage is TRBV5-6 and J usage is TRBJ1-6; D is perhaps TRBD1 (5 bases). The CDR3 totals 16 residues. V was shortened by 0 bases and J by 2 bases, with 9 bases between the two germline ends. Per the germline V gene, CDR1 is SGHDT and CDR2 is YYEEEE. Here the CDR3 reads CASSLAGGPYNSPLHF. DNA for the CDR3: TGTGCCAGCAGCTTGGCGGGGGGACCCTATAATTCACCCCTCCACTTT. Variable domain in full (rest from reference TRBV5-6 and TRBJ1-6): DAGVTQSPTHLIKTRGQQVTLRCSPKSGHDTVSWYQQALGQGPQFIFQYYEEEERQRGNFPDRFSGHQFPNYSSELNVNALLLGDSALYLCASSLAGGPYNSPLHFGNGTRLTVT.

The chain joins TRBV5-5 to TRBJ2-7; TRBD2 agrees at 8 bases. CDR3 length: 15 residues. Germline trimming cut 0 bases from V and 0 bases from J; bases unmatched to any gene: 2. The germline gives CDR1 SGHKS, CDR2 YYEKEE (reference sequence). This CDR3 reads CASSLEAGASYEQYF. CDR3 DNA: TGTGCCAGCAGCTTGGAAGCGGGGGCCTCCTACGAGCAGTACTTC.

The chain is built from TRBV19 and TRBJ1-5; 7 bases match TRBD1. CDR3 size: 13 residues. Looked up from germline, CDR1 is LNHDA and CDR2 is SQIVND (reference sequence). Trimming removed 6 bases from V and 5 bases from J; junction bases left unmatched: 4. The CDR3 DNA follows: TGTGCCAGTAGGGACAGGAGCCATCAGCCCCAGCATTTT. This codes for CASRDRSHQPQHF.

The J gene is TRBJ2-3, the V gene TRBV6-1, with 7 bases lining up with TRBD1. Germline CDR1 reads MNHNS; CDR2 reads SASEGT. This CDR3 is built from 15 residues. V was clipped by 8 bases and J by 6 bases; unmatched bases: 14. The CDR3 region is CASSRPGGSGDTQYF. CDR3 nucleotide sequence: TGTGCCAGCTCGCGGCCAGGGGGTTCAGGGGATACGCAGTATTTT.

This clone was counted a few times. V usage is TRBV9 and J usage is TRBJ2-5; 11 bases are shared with TRBD2. Trimming at V came to 0 bases and at J to 4 bases, leaving 5 bases not matched to a gene. CDR3 size: 16 residues. The germline CDR1 and CDR2 sequences are SGDLS and YYNGEE. The CDR3 loop is CASSVAGTSGTETQYF. DNA for the CDR3: TGTGCCAGCAGCGTAGCGGGGACTAGCGGCACAGAGACCCAGTACTTC. Drawing the rest from reference TRBV9 and TRBJ2-5, the complete variable domain is DSGVTQTPKHLITATGQRVTLRCSPRSGDLSVYWYQQSLDQGLQFLIQYYNGEERAKGNILERFSAQQFPDLHSELNLSSLELGDSALYFCASSVAGTSGTETQYFGPGTRLLVL.

This clone was counted between two and nine times. This chain links TRBV10-2 with TRBJ2-2; possibly TRBD2 for D (5 bases). This CDR3 comprises 13 residues. Trimming took off 7 bases at V and 5 bases at J, with 11 bases between the two ends. In germline, CDR1 is WSHSY, CDR2 SAAADI. This CDR3 reads CASTTPGTGELFF. The CDR3 DNA is TGCGCCAGCACCACTCCGGGGACCGGGGAGCTGTTTTTT.

This chain links TRBV5-1 with TRBJ2-3, with 11 bases fitting TRBD1. This CDR3 is 17 amino acids long. Germline lookup yields CDR1 SGHRS and CDR2 YFSETQ. V gave up 4 bases and J gave up 2 bases; unmatched junction bases: 9. CDR3 sequence: CASSSIPGQGDTDTQYF. Written as DNA, the CDR3 is TGCGCCAGCAGCAGCATACCGGGACAGGGGGACACAGATACGCAGTATTTT. Complete variable domain (other parts from reference TRBV5-1 and TRBJ2-3): KAGVTQTPRYLIKTRGQQVTLSCSPISGHRSVSWYQQTPGQGLQFLFEYFSETQRNKGNFPGRFSGRQFSNSRSEMNVSTLELGDSALYLCASSSIPGQGDTDTQYFGPGTRLTVL.

This clone was seen only a few times. The V call is TRBV6-1, the J call TRBJ1-4; D possibly corresponds to TRBD1 (6 bases). The CDR3 is 14 amino acids. V shed 6 bases and J shed 8 bases, with 16 bases lying between them. Germline CDR1 reads MNHNS; CDR2 reads SASEGT. The CDR3 region is CASSLTGLGEKLFF. The CDR3 DNA follows: TGTGCCAGCAGCCTTACAGGGTTGGGGGAAAAACTGTTTTTT.

The rearrangement uses TRBV9 and TRBJ2-1, with 8 bases fitting TRBD2. J gave up 8 bases and V 3 bases, and 7 bases lay outside the gene matches. The CDR3 totals 14 residues. From germline, CDR1 is SGDLS and CDR2 YYNGEE. In nucleotides, the CDR3 is TGTGCCAGCAGCGGGGGGACTAGAGGCGATGAGCAGTTCTTC. Amino acids: CASSGGTRGDEQFF.

The CDR3 bases are TGTGCCAGCAGCGCAGGGGCCCGCCGGGGGGACAATGAGCAGTTCTTC. This encodes CASSAGARRGDNEQFF. The V gene is TRBV9, the J gene TRBJ2-1; D is perhaps TRBD2 (7 bases). The V end was cut by 3 bases, the J end by 5 bases, with 18 bases between. Germline CDR1 and CDR2: SGDLS and YYNGEE. The CDR3 consists of 16 residues. The full variable domain, in which reference TRBV9 and TRBJ2-1 provide the parts outside the CDR3, is DSGVTQTPKHLITATGQRVTLRCSPRSGDLSVYWYQQSLDQGLQFLIQYYNGEERAKGNILERFSAQQFPDLHSELNLSSLELGDSALYFCASSAGARRGDNEQFFGPGTRLTVL.

The gene calls are TRBV18 and TRBJ1-1, with TRBD1 matching over 7 bases. The CDR3 runs to 16 residues. J gave up 5 bases and V 2 bases, and 11 bases lay outside the gene matches. The germline V gene encodes CDR1 KGHSH and CDR2 LQKENI. The chain's CDR3 is CASSPSLTGLSTEAFF. CDR3 sequence (DNA): TGTGCCAGCTCACCAAGTTTGACAGGGCTGAGTACTGAAGCTTTCTTT.

V and J are TRBV5-6 and TRBJ1-5, with D perhaps matching TRBD1 (5 bases). This CDR3 is built from 15 residues. V lost 2 bases and J lost 1, with 10 bases in between. The V gene's germline CDR1 is SGHDT and CDR2 YYEEEE. The CDR3 DNA is TGTGCCAGCAGCTTAAGGGGCGTAAGCAATCAGCCCCAGCATTTT. Its protein is CASSLRGVSNQPQHF.

The J gene is TRBJ1-1, the V gene TRBV29-1; the D is unclear. Looked up from germline, CDR1 is SQVTM and CDR2 is ANQGSEA. The CDR3 has 12 amino acids. V was cut by 4 bases and J by 5 bases, with 11 bases left in between. As DNA, the CDR3 is TGCAGCGTTGGCTTTGGGGAGACTGAAGCTTTCTTT. Amino acids: CSVGFGETEAFF.

The chain employs TRBV5-4 and TRBJ1-3, with 7 bases identical to TRBD1. Trimming took 4 bases from V and 0 from J; bases not matched to a gene: 13. Germline V lookup: CDR1 SGHNT, CDR2 YYREEE (reference sequence). The CDR3 runs to 18 residues. The CDR3: CASSPFIGQDVSGNTIYF. The CDR3 bases are TGTGCCAGCAGCCCCTTTATCGGACAGGACGTCTCTGGAAACACCATATATTTT. Full variable domain (remainder filled in from reference TRBV5-4 and TRBJ1-3): ETGVTQSPTHLIKTRGQQVTLRCSSQSGHNTVSWYQQALGQGPQFIFQYYREEENGRGNFPPRFSGLQFPNYSSELNVNALELDDSALYLCASSPFIGQDVSGNTIYFGEGSWLTVV.

The rearrangement links TRBV4-2 to TRBJ2-2, with D tentatively TRBD1 (6 bases). Germline CDR1 and CDR2: LGHNA and YNFKEQ. CDR3 length: 18 amino acids. The V gene lost 2 bases and the J gene lost 4 bases, with 20 bases spanning the gap. CDR3 amino acids: CASSQPPSDSRFTGELFF. In DNA, the CDR3 is TGTGCCAGCAGCCAACCCCCCTCGGACAGCCGATTCACCGGGGAGCTGTTTTTT.

The chain joins TRBV5-4 to TRBJ2-2; 8 nucleotides agree with TRBD2. Germline-derived CDR1 and CDR2 are SGHNT and YYREEE (reference sequence). This CDR3 has 13 amino acids. The CDR3: CALGGGNTGELFF. Here the CDR3 DNA reads TGTGCACTCGGGGGGGGGAACACCGGGGAGCTGTTTTTT.

This rearrangement joins TRBV27 to TRBJ1-5, with 7 positions matching TRBD1. The germline V gene encodes CDR1 MNHEY and CDR2 SMNVEV (reference sequence). The CDR3 is made up of 15 amino acids. V trimming: 5 bases; J trimming: 1 base; junction bases outside the gene matches: 5. The DNA of the CDR3 is TGTGCCAGCAGTATGGGACAGTTAAGCAATCAGCCCCAGCATTTT. Translated: CASSMGQLSNQPQHF.

This rearrangement joins TRBV15 to TRBJ1-1; 11 bases align to TRBD1. Germline V gene lookup returns CDR1 LNHNV and CDR2 YYDKDF (reference sequence). The junction had 11 bases not matched to a gene; V was cut back by 2 bases and J by 3 bases. The CDR3 consists of 18 residues. For the CDR3, the DNA is TGTGCCACCAGCAGAACTTCCGGGACAGGGGGTTCCTACACTGAAGCTTTCTTT. It encodes CATSRTSGTGGSYTEAFF.

The chain has TRBV5-1 and TRBJ1-1; D not certain. The ends were cut back, 0 bases at V and 5 bases at J, with 11 bases in the middle. Germline V lookup: CDR1 SGHRS, CDR2 YFSETQ. The length of the CDR3 is 14 residues. For the CDR3, the DNA is TGCGCCAGCAGCTTGGCGGGAGGAGAAACTGAAGCTTTCTTT. It yields the protein CASSLAGGETEAFF.

V gene TRBV19 combines with J gene TRBJ1-1; D unclear. The CDR3 length is 12 residues. Germline CDR1 LNHDA, CDR2 SQIVND (reference sequence). Trimming shortened V by 6 bases and J by 6 bases, and 11 bases separated the two germline ends. DNA for the CDR3: TGTGCCAGTAGACTCATGGGAGCTGAAGCTTTCTTT. It is translated as CASRLMGAEAFF.

This clone came up a few times. V and J are TRBV6-6 and TRBJ2-7, with D possibly matching TRBD1 (6 bases). There are 15 residues in the CDR3. V lost 4 bases and J lost 6, with 19 bases in between. CDR1 MNHNY and CDR2 SVGAGI come from the germline V gene (reference sequence). The CDR3 here is CASSSRDRSPFEQYF. The CDR3 nucleotides read TGTGCCAGCAGTTCCCGAGACAGGTCGCCCTTCGAGCAGTACTTC.